This TCR beta chain was captured in a study of blood T cell repertoires in COVID-19. Generated by immunoSEQ multiplex PCR, the TCRdb table keeps only in-frame clones and is missing some. The data hold a few hundred thousand clones, with around 87% observed a single time. The V and J ends lost 0 bases and 8 bases respectively, with 15 bases between them. The CDR3 runs 15 residues. Germline CDR1 is SGDLS and CDR2 is YYNGEE. J is TRBJ1-3 and V is TRBV9; the D gene is possibly TRBD1 (5 bases). The sample consisted of PBMCs or T cells enriched from blood (not recorded which). This receptor was taken from a woman aged 18-29 years with acute COVID-19. The CDR3 nucleotides are TGTGCCAGCAGCGTAGTGCTCGGACAAGGGGACACCATATATTTT. It encodes CASSVVLGQGDTIYF.